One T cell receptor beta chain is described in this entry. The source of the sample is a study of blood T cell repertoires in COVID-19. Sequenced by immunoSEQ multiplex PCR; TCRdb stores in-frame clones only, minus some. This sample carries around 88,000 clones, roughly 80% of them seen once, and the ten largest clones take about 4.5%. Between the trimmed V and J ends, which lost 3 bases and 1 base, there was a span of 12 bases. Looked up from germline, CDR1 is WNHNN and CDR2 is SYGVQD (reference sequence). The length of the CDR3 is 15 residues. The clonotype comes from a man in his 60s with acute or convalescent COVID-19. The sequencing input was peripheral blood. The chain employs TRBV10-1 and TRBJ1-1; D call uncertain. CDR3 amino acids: CASSDGGSGNTEAFF. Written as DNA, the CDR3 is TGCGCCAGCAGTGACGGTGGTTCGGGGAACACTGAAGCTTTCTTT.